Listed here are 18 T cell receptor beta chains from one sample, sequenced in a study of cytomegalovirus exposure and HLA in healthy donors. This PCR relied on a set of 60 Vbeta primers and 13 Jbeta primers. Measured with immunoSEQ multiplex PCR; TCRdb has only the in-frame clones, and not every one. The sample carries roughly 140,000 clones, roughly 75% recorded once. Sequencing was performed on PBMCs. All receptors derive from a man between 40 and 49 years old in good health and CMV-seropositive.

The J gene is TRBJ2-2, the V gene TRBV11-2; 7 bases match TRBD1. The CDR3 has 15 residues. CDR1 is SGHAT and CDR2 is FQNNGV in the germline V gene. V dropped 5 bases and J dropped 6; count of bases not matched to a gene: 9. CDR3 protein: CASSVGLTGPGELFF. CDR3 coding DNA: TGTGCCAGCAGCGTGGGATTGACAGGGCCCGGGGAGCTGTTTTTT.

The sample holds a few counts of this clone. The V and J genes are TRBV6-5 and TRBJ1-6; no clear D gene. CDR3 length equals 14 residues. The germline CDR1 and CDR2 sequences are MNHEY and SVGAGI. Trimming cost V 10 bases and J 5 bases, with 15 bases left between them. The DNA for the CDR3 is TGTGCCACCCGACGGAGCAGAGATAATTCACCCCTCCACTTT. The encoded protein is CATRRSRDNSPLHF.

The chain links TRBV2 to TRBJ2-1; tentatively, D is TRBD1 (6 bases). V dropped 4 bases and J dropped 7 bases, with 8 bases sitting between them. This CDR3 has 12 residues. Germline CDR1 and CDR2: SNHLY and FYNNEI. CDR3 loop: CASSGQVNEQFF. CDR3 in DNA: TGTGCCAGCAGTGGACAGGTAAATGAGCAGTTCTTC.

Here the CDR3 reads CASSAGARVYGYTF. In DNA, the CDR3 is TGTGCCAGCAGTGCAGGGGCTAGGGTATATGGCTACACCTTC. The chain employs TRBV2 and TRBJ1-2, with D tentatively TRBD1 (6 bases). The CDR3 length is 14 residues. The V gene's germline CDR1 is SNHLY and CDR2 FYNNEI. Trimming shortened V by 4 bases and J by 5 bases, and 14 bases separated the two germline ends.

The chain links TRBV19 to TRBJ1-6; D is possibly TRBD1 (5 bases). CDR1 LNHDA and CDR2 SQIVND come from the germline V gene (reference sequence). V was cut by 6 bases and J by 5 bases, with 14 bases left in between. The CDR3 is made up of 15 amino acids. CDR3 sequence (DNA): TGTGCCAGTAGAGAGACAGCTCCCCATAATTCACCCCTCCACTTT. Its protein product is CASRETAPHNSPLHF.

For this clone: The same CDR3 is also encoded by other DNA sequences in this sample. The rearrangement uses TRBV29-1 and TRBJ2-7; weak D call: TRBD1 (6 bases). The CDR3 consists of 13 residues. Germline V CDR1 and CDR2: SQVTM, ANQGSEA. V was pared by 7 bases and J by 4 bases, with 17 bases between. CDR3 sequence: CSAVDRSSYEQYF. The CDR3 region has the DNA TGCAGCGCGGTAGACAGGTCATCTTACGAGCAGTACTTC.

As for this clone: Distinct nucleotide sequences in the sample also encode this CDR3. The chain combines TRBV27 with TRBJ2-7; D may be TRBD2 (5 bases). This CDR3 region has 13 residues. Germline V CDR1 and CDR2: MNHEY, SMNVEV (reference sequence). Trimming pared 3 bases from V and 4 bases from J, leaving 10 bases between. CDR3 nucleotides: TGTGCCAGCAGTTTCGCTGGCGGGTACGAGCAGTACTTC. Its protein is CASSFAGGYEQYF.

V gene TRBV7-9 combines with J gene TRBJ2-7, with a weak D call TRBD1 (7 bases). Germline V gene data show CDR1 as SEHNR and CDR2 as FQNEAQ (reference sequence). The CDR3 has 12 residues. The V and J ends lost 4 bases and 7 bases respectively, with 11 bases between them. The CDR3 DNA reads TGTGCCAGCAGCTGGGCAGGGGGGGAGCAGTACTTC. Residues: CASSWAGGEQYF. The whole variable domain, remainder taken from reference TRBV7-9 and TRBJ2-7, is DTGVSQNPRHKITKRGQNVTFRCDPISEHNRLYWYRQTLGQGPEFLTYFQNEAQLEKSRLLSDRFSAERPKGSFSTLEIQRTEQGDSAMYLCASSWAGGEQYFGPGTRLTVT.

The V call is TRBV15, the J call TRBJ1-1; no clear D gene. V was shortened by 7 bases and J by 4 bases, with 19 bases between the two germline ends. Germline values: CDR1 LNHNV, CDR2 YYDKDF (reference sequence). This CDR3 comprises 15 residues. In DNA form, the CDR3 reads TGTGCCACCATTAATCGGGAAACGCCACGCACTGAAGCTTTCTTT. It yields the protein CATINRETPRTEAFF.

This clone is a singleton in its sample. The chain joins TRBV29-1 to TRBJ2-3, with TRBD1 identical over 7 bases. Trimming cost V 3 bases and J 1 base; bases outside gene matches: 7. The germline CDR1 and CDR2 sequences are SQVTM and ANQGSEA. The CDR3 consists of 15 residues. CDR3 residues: CSVEMRGRGTDTQYF. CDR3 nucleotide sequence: TGCAGCGTTGAGATGAGGGGGCGCGGCACAGATACGCAGTATTTT.

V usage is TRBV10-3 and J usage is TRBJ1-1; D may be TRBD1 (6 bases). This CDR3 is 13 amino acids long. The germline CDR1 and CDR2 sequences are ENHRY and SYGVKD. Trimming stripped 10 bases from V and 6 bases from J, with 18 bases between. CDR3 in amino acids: CATDGTGFAEAFF. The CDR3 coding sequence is TGTGCCACCGACGGAACAGGGTTTGCTGAAGCTTTCTTT.

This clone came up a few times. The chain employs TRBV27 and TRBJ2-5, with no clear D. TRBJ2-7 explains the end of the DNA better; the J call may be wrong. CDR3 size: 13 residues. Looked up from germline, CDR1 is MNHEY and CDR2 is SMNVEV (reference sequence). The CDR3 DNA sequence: TGTGCCAGCAGTACCGGTCCATACTACGAGCAGTACTTC. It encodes CASSTGPYYEQYF.

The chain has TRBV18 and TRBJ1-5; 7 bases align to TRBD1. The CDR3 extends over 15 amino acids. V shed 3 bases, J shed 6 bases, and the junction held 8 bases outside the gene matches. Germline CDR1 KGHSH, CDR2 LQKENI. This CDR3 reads CASSPLTGDTQPQHF. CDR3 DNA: TGTGCCAGCTCACCCTTAACAGGGGATACTCAGCCCCAGCATTTT.

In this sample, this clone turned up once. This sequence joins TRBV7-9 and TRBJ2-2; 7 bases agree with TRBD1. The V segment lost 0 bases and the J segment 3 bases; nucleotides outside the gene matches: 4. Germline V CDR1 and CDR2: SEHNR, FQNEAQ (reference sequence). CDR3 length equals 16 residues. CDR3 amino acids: CASSLAGGVDTGELFF. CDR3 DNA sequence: TGTGCCAGCAGCTTAGCAGGGGGCGTCGACACCGGGGAGCTGTTTTTT.

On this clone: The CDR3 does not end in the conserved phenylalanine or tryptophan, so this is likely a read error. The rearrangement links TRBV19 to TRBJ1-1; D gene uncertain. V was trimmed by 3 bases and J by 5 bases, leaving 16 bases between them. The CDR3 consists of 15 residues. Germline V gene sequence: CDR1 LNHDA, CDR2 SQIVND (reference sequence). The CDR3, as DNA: TGTGCCAGTAGTATGAGGTCGGGGTCCCGGACTGAAGCTTTCGTT. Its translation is CASSMRSGSRTEAFV.

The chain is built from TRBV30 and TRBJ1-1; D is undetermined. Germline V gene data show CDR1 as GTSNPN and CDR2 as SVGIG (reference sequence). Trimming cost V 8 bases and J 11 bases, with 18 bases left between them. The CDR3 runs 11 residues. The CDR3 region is CARSTGSGAFF. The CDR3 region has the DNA TGTGCCAGATCGACCGGGTCCGGGGCTTTCTTT.

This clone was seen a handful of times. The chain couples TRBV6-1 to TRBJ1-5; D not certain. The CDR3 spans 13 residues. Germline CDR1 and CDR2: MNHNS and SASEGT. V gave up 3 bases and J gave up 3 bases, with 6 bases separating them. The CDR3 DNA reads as TGTGCCAGCAGTGATTTGTACAATCAGCCCCAGCATTTT. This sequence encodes CASSDLYNQPQHF.

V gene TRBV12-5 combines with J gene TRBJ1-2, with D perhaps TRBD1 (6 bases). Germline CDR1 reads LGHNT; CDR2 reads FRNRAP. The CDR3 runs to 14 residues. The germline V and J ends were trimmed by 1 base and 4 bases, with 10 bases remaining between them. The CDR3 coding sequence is TGTGCTAGTGGTTTGGACAGGGAAGGCTATGGCTACACCTTC. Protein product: CASGLDREGYGYTF.